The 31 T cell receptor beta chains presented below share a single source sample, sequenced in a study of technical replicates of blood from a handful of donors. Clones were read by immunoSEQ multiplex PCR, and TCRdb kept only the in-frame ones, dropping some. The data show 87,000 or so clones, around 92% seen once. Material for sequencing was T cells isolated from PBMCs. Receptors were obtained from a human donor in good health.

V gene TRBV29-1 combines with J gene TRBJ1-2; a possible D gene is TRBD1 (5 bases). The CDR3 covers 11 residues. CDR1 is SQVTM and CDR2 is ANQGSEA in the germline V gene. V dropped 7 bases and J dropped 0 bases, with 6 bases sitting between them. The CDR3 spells CSDRTNYGYTF. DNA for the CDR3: TGCAGCGACAGGACTAACTATGGCTACACCTTC.

The CDR3 region is CASSLYYLGSGLSEQYF. The CDR3 coding sequence is TGTGCCAGCAGTTTATACTACTTGGGTTCAGGGTTAAGCGAGCAGTACTTC. The chain combines TRBV27 with TRBJ2-7; tentatively, D is TRBD1 (5 bases). V lost 1 base, J lost 6 bases, and 22 bases lay in between. The CDR3 is 17 amino acids. Germline V gene sequence: CDR1 MNHEY, CDR2 SMNVEV (reference sequence).

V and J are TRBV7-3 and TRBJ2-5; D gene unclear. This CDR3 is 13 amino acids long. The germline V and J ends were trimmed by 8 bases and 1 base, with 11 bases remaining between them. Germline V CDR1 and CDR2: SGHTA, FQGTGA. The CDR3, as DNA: TGTGCCAGCGCGATGGGCAGCCAAGAGACCCAGTACTTC. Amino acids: CASAMGSQETQYF.

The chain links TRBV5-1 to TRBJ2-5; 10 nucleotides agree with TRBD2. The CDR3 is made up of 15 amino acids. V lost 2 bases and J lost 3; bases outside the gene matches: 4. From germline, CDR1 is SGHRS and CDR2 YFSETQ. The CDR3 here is CASSFGTSAKETQYF. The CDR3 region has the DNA TGCGCCAGCAGCTTCGGGACTAGCGCTAAAGAGACCCAGTACTTC. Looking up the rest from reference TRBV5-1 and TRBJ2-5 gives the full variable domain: KAGVTQTPRYLIKTRGQQVTLSCSPISGHRSVSWYQQTPGQGLQFLFEYFSETQRNKGNFPGRFSGRQFSNSRSEMNVSTLELGDSALYLCASSFGTSAKETQYFGPGTRLLVL.

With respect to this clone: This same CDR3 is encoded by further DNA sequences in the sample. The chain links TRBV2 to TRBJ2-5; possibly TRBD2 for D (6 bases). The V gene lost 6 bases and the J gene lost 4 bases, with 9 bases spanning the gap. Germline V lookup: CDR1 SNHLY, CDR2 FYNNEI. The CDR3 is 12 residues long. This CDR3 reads CASRTSGETQYF. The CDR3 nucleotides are TGTGCCAGCAGGACTAGTGGAGAGACCCAGTACTTC.

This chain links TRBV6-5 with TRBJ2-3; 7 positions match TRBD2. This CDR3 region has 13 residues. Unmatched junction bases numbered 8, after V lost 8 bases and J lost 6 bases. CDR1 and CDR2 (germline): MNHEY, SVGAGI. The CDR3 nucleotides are TGTGCCAGCTGGGAGGGGCGAGTGGATACGCAGTATTTT. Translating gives CASWEGRVDTQYF.

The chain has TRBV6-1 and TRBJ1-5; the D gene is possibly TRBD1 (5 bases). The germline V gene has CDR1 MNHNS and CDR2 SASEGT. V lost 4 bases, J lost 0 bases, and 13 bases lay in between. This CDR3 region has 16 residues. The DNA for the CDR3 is TGTGCCAGCAGTGGGGATCGGGGGTCTAGCAATCAGCCCCAGCATTTT. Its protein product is CASSGDRGSSNQPQHF.

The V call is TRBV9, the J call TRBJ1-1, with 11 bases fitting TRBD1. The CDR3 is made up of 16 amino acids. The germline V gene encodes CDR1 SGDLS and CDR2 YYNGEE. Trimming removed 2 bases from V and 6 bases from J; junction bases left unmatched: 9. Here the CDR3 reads CASSVDTDRGLAEAFF. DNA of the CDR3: TGTGCCAGCAGCGTCGATACGGACAGGGGGCTTGCTGAAGCTTTCTTT.

This CDR3 reads CASSLDWSGGDHEQYF. DNA for the CDR3: TGTGCCAGCAGCTTAGATTGGAGCGGGGGGGACCACGAGCAGTACTTC. The rearrangement links TRBV7-6 to TRBJ2-7, with TRBD2 matching 10 bases. This CDR3 has 16 residues. In germline, CDR1 is SGHVS, CDR2 FNYEAQ. V lost 1 base to trimming and J lost 5 bases; unmatched junction nucleotides: 8.

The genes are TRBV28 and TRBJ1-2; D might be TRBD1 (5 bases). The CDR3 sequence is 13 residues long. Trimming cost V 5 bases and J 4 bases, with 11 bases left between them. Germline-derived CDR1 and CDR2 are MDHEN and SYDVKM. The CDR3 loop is CASSKQGTYGYTF. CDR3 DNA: TGTGCCAGCAGTAAGCAGGGAACCTATGGCTACACCTTC.

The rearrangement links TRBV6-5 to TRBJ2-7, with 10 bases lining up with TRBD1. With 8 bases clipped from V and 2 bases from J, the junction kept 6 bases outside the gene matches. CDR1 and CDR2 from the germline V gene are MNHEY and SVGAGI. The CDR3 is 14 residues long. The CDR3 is CASRTGGGPYEQYF. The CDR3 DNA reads TGTGCCAGCCGGACAGGGGGGGGCCCCTACGAGCAGTACTTC.

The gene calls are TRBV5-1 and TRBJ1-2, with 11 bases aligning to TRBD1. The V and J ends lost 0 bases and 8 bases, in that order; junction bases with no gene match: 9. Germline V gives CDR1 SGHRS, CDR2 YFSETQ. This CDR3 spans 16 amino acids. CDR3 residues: CASSLGTPGQGGGYTF. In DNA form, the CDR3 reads TGCGCCAGCAGCTTGGGGACTCCGGGACAGGGGGGCGGCTACACCTTC.

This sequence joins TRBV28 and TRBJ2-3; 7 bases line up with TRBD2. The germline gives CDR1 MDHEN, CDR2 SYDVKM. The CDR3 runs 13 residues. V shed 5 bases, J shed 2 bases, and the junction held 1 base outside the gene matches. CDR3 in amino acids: CASSGTTTDTQYF. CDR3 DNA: TGTGCCAGCAGTGGGACTACCACAGATACGCAGTATTTT.

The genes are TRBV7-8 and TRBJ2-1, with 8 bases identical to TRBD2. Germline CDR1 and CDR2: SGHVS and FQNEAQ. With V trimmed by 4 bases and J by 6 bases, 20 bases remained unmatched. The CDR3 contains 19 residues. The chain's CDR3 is CASSWRRGGGPRDSNEQFF. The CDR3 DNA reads TGTGCCAGCAGCTGGCGGCGGGGCGGGGGGCCAAGGGATTCCAATGAGCAGTTCTTC. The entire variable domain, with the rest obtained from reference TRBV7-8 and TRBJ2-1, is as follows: GAGVSQSPRYKVAKRGQDVALRCDPISGHVSLFWYQQALGQGPEFLTYFQNEAQLDKSGLPSDRFFAERPEGSVSTLKIQRTQQEDSAVYLCASSWRRGGGPRDSNEQFFGPGTRLTVL.

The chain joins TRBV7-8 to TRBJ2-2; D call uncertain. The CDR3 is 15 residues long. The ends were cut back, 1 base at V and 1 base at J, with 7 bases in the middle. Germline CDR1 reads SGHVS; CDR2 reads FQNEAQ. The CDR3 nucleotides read TGTGCCAGCAGCTTAGTCCGCGGGAACACCGGGGAGCTGTTTTTT. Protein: CASSLVRGNTGELFF.

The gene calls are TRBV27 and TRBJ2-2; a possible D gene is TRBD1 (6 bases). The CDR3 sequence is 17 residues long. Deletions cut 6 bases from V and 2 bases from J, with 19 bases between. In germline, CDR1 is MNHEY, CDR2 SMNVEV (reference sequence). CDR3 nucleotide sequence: TGTGCCAGCAGACAGACAGGTCCCTTTCTTAACACCGGGGAGCTGTTTTTT. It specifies CASRQTGPFLNTGELFF.

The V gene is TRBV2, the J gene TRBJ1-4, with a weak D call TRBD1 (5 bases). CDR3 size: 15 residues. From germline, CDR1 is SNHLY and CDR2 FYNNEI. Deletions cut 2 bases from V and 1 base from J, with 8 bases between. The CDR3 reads CASSESRVTNEKLFF. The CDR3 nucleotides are TGTGCCAGCAGTGAAAGCAGGGTAACTAATGAAAAACTGTTTTTT.

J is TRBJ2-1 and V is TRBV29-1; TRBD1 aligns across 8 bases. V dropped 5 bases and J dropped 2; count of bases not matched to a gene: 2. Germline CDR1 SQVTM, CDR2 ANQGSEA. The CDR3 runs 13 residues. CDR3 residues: CSVSDRAYNEQFF. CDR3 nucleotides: TGCAGCGTTTCGGACAGGGCCTACAATGAGCAGTTCTTC.

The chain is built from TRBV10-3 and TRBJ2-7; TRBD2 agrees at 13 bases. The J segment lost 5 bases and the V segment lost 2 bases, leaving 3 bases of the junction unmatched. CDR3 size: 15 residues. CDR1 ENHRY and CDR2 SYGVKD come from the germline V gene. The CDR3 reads CAISEGLAGVHEQYF. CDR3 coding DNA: TGTGCCATCAGTGAGGGACTAGCGGGAGTCCACGAGCAGTACTTC.

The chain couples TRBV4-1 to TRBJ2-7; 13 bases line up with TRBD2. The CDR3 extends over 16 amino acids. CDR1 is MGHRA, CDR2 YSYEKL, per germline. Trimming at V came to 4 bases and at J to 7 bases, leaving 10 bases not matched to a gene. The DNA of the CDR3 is TGCGCCAGCAGCCCACATGAGACTAGCGGGGGGCCGGAGCAGTACTTC. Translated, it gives CASSPHETSGGPEQYF.

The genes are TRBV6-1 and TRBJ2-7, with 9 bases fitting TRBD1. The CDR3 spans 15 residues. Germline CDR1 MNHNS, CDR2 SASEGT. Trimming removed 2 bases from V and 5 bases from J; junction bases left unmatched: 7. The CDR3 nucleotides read TGTGCCAGCAGTGAATTACAGGGGGCCTTCCACGAGCAGTACTTC. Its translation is CASSELQGAFHEQYF.

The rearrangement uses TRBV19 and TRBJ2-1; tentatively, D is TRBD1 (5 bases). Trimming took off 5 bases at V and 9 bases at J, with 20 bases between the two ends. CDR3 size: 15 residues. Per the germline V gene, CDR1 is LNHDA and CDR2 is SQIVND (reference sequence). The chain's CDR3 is CASSPDLWGLGEQFF. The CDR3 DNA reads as TGTGCCAGTAGTCCCGACCTATGGGGCCTCGGTGAGCAGTTCTTC.

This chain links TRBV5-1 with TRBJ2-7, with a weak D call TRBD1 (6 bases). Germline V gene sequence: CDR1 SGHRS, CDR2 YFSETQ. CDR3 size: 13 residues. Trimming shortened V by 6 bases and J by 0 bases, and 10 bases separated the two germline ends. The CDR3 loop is CASTGVSSYEQYF. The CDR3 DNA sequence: TGCGCCAGCACAGGGGTGAGCTCCTACGAGCAGTACTTC.

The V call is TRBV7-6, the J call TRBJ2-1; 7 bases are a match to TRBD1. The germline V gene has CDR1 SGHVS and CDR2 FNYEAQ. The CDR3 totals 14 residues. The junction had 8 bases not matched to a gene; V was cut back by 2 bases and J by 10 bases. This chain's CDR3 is CASSLQGQLIEQFF. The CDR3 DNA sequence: TGTGCCAGCAGCTTACAGGGACAGCTTATAGAGCAGTTCTTC.

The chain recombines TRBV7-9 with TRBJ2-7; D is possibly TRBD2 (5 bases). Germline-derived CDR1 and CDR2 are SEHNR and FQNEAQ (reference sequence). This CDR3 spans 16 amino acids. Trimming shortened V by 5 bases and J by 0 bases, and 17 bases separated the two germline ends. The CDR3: CASSANSVVASYEQYF. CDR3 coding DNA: TGTGCCAGCAGCGCGAATAGCGTTGTCGCCTCCTACGAGCAGTACTTC.

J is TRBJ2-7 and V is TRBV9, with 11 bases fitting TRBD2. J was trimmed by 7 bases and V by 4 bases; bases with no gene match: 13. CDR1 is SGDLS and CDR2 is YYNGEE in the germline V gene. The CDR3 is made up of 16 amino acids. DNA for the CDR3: TGTGCCAGCAGCCAAGAGGGGACTAGCGGCTCGGGGGAGCAGTACTTC. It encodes CASSQEGTSGSGEQYF.

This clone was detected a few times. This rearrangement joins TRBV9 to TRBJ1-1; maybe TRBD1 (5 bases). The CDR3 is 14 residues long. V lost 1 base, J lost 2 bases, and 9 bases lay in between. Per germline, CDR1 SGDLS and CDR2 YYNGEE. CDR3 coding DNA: TGTGCCAGCAGCGTAATGCAGGGAAACACTGAAGCTTTCTTT. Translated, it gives CASSVMQGNTEAFF.

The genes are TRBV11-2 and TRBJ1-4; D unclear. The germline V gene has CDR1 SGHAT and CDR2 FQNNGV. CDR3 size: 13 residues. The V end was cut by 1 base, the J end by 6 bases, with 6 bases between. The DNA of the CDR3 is TGTGCCAGCAGCTTAGGAGGGTATGAAAAACTGTTTTTT. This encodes CASSLGGYEKLFF.

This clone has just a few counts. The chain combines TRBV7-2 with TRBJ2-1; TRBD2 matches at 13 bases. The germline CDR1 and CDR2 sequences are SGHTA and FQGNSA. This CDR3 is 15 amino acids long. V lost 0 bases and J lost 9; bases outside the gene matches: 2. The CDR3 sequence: CASSLALAGGREQFF. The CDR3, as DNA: TGTGCCAGCAGCTTAGCACTAGCGGGGGGGCGTGAGCAGTTCTTC.

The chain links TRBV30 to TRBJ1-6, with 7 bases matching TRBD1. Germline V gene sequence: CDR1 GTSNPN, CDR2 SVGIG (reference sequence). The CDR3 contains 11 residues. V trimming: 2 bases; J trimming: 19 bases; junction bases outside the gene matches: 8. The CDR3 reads CAWSLGQVVHF. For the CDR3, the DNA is TGTGCCTGGAGTCTAGGACAGGTGGTACACTTT.

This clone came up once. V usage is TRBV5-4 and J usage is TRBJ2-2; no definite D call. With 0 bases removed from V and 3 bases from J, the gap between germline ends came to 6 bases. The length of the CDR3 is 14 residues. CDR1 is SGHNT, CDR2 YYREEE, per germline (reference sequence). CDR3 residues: CASSLAGHTGELFF. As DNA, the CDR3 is TGTGCCAGCAGCTTGGCCGGTCACACCGGGGAGCTGTTTTTT.